One T cell receptor beta chain is described in this entry. TCRdb re-analysed the 5' RACE reads in MiXCR, keeping a single row per CDR3 protein. In the table there are roughly 250,000 distinct CDR3 sequences, approximately 15% of which are singletons. These data are taken from a study of T-cell memory formation after mild COVID-19. Material: PBMCs or a T cell subset sorted from them (not recorded which). The receptor's source is a man between 18 and 29 years old who had mild COVID-19 (a few samples of this study predate the infection). Cell type and time point are not known.

The CDR3 spells CASSEALPAESYEQYV. For the CDR3, the DNA is TGTGCCAGCAGTGAAGCGCTTCCGGCGGAATCCTACGAGCAGTACGTC. The chain has TRBV2 and TRBJ2-7; no definite D call. Per germline, CDR1 SNHLY and CDR2 FYNNEI. The germline V and J ends were trimmed by 0 bases and 1 base, with 13 bases remaining between them. This CDR3 spans 16 amino acids.